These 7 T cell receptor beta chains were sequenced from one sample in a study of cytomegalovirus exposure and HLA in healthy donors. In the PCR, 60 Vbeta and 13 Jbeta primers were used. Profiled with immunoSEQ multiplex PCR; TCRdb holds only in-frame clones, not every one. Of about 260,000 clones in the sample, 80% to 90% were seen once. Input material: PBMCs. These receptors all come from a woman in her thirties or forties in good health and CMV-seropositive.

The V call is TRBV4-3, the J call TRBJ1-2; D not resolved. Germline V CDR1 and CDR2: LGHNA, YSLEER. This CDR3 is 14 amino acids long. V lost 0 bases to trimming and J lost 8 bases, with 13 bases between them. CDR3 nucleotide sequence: TGCGCCAGCAGCCAAGATCGGGGTCGAGACGGCTACACCTTC. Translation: CASSQDRGRDGYTF.

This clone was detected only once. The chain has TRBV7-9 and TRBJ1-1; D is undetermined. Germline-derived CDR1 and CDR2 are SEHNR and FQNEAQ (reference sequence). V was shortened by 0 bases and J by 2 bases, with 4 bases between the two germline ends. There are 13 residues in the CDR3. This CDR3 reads CASSLAQNTEAFF. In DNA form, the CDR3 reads TGTGCCAGCAGCTTAGCCCAAAACACTGAAGCTTTCTTT.

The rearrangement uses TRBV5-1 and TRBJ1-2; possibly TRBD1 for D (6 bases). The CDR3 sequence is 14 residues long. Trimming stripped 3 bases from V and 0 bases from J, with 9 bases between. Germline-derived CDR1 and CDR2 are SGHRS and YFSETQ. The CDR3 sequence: CASSSRTANYGYTF. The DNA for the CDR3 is TGCGCCAGCAGCTCGAGGACAGCTAACTATGGCTACACCTTC.

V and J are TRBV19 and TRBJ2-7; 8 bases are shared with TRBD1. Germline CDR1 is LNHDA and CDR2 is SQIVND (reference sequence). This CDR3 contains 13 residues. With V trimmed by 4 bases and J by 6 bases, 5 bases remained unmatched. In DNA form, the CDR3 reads TGTGCCAGTAGTAACCAGGGGGCTGGCGAGCAGTACTTC. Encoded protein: CASSNQGAGEQYF.

CDR3 residues: CAIQGLGGYTF. The CDR3 DNA sequence: TGTGCCATTCAGGGGTTAGGTGGCTACACCTTC. The gene calls are TRBV6-1 and TRBJ1-2, with D perhaps matching TRBD1 (6 bases). The CDR3 runs to 11 residues. Germline-derived CDR1 and CDR2 are MNHNS and SASEGT. V lost 10 bases and J lost 7, with 13 bases in between.

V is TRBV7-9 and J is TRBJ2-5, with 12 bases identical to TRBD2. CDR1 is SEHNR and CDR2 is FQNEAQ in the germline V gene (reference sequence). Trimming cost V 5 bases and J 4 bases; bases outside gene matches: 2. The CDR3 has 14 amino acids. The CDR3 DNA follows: TGTGCCAGCAGCATGGGACTAGCGGGAGAGACCCAGTACTTC. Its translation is CASSMGLAGETQYF.

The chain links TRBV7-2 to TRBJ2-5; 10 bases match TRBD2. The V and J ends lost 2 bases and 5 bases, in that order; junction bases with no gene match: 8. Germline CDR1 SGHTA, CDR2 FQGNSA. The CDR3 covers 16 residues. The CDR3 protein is CASSLRTSGGVETQYF. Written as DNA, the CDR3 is TGTGCCAGCAGCTTAAGGACTAGCGGAGGGGTGGAGACCCAGTACTTC.